This T cell receptor beta chain was captured in a study of cytomegalovirus exposure and HLA in healthy donors (dated by TCRdb to the late 2010s). Turning to the overall study: A later analysis indicated that the 100 to 150 validation repertoires were generated on the platform also employed for the 700 or so repertoires of the first cohort. The study aimed to test whether signatures of past pathogen exposure could be identified by cataloging public T cell receptors. In addition to the first cohort of approximately 650 subjects, a separate validation cohort of 120 different subjects was used. To predict cytomegalovirus infection status, the study combined high-throughput TCR immunosequencing, statistical association of individual TCRs with disease status, and machine learning.

Donors formed part of the validation cohort, which comprised about 120 subjects and was distinct from the first cohort of 670 or so subjects. The research as a whole found: A few of the identified cytomegalovirus-associated TCR beta chains were confirmed in vitro to be specific for cytomegalovirus antigens. It was suggested by the authors that the approach could potentially be generalized to other disease states and immunological phenotypes. While some public TCRs were present in many individuals, most TCR sequences turned up only very rarely across donors. In a later analysis, TCRs clustered in the first cohort were found to also tend to co-occur in the roughly 120 validation repertoires, with approximately 93% of cluster scores above 0. The study gave a list of about 160 TCR beta chains associated with cytomegalovirus. In both the original and validation cohorts, the classifier was reported to diagnose cytomegalovirus status with high specificity and sensitivity. All 120 or so repertoires were used to score co-occurrence in the validation cohort in a later analysis, because that analysis had no HLA typing for the cohort.

The library was built by means of the immunoSEQ multiplex PCR assay. The authors' analysis ran thus. A statistical classification framework was built to diagnose cytomegalovirus status from the catalog of TCR beta chain sequences. Drawn from immuneACCESS, this table holds only the in-frame rearrangements with V and J called that TCRdb kept. Clones are partly lost; checked studies trace under half to an unresolved V gene and leave the rest unexplained. D and trimming come from the DNA, and the V and J calls and clone size come from that table. This sample has about 140,000 clones in its table, and 82% of those were observed once. The top ten clones comprise roughly 29% of the sample. Regarding this clone: Its antigen specificity is not known. No base-level quality is on record; no much larger clone is a single base apart.

CDR1 and CDR2 (KGHSH, LQKENI) derive from the germline V gene. From its cysteine to its phenylalanine, the CDR3 spans 16 amino acids. Here the CDR3 DNA is all that survives: 48 bases in frame from base 1. Relative to germline, V is missing 3 bases and J is missing 2 bases, with 6 bases of the junction outside any gene match. In this chain, TRBV18 is recombined with TRBJ2-2, with 7 bases aligning to TRBD1. This sequence was found in a man aged 25-45 years in good health and CMV-seropositive. Sample: PBMCs. CDR3 loop: CASSPPGTVNTGELFF. In nucleotide form, the sequence is TGTGCCAGCTCACCTCCCGGGACAGTTAACACCGGGGAGCTGTTTTTT.